This TCR beta chain emerged from a study of cytomegalovirus exposure and HLA in healthy donors. Study background: In an early release, HLA-typed donors contributed tens of millions of unique TCR sequences. Regarding the study as a whole: Cytomegalovirus-associated status was assigned to 150 or so TCR beta chains. There were some V segments, including TRBV6-2 and TRBV6-3, excluded as indistinguishable. Upon later analysis, TCR association rates were observed to vary by HLA locus, being highest for DRB1 and lowest for HLA-C.

The V end lost 1 base, the J end lost 4 bases, and 19 bases lay between the germline ends. The germline CDR1 and CDR2 sequences are SNHLY and FYNNEI. There are 17 residues in the CDR3. PCR was performed using 60 Vbeta and 13 Jbeta primers. Sequencing used immunoSEQ multiplex PCR; TCRdb keeps in-frame clones, though not all of them. The sample records fewer than 200,000 clones, around 80% being singletons. Comments on this clone: Its target is unknown.

Sample: PBMCs. This sequence originates from a woman aged 40 to 50 in good health and CMV-seronegative. V gene TRBV2 combines with J gene TRBJ1-2; possibly TRBD1 for D (5 bases). CDR3 in amino acids: CASSEVRGTDGRYGYTF. The CDR3 DNA reads TGTGCCAGCAGTGAAGTCCGGGGGACCGATGGGCGCTATGGCTACACCTTC.